Listed below are T cell receptor beta chains from one sample, sequenced in a study of blood T cell repertoires in COVID-19. Assay: immunoSEQ multiplex PCR; the TCRdb copy retains only in-frame clones and omits some. The sample consists of fewer than 200,000 clones, over 60% of them appearing once. Sequences were obtained from peripheral blood. The receptors here all came from a woman in her 70s with acute or convalescent COVID-19. Both conserved end residues are trimmed from each CDR3. Some rows have no size entry. The others give once, few or many, or a class for an expanded clone.

size: once
J: TRBJ2-1
V: TRBV2
CDR3: ASSGAGVAYNEQF

size: .
J: TRBJ2-7
V: TRBV2
CDR3: ASSVQGHSYEQY

size: .
J: TRBJ1-4
V: TRBV13
CDR3: ASSWSRSFEKLF

size: once
J: TRBJ2-4
V: TRBV2
CDR3: ASRGGQPSDIQY

size: .
J: TRBJ1-2
V: TRBV3-1/TRBV3-2
CDR3: ASSQEATGSAYGYT

size: .
J: TRBJ1-2
V: TRBV30
CDR3: AWSRGRGGYYGYT

size: .
J: TRBJ1-2
V: TRBV3-1/TRBV3-2
CDR3: ASSQVPGLGYT

size: .
J: TRBJ1-2
V: TRBV6-2/TRBV6-3
CDR3: ASSFPDTQIYT

size: few
J: TRBJ1-5
V: TRBV6-4
CDR3: ASSDRLGGGRYSNQPQH

size: .
J: TRBJ2-1
V: TRBV5-1
CDR3: ASSLGQGLAEQF

size: .
J: .
V: TRBV4-1
CDR3: ASSQDGATSGTQY

size: .
J: TRBJ1-6
V: TRBV3-1/TRBV3-2
CDR3: ASSQDRGQRENSPLH

size: .
J: TRBJ2-1
V: TRBV3-1/TRBV3-2
CDR3: ASSQVSINEQF

size: few
J: TRBJ2-2
V: TRBV5-1
CDR3: ASSFSGGNTGELF

size: .
J: TRBJ1-1
V: TRBV30
CDR3: AWSDRGSTEAF

size: .
J: TRBJ2-7
V: TRBV7-2
CDR3: ASSLVSGVTYEQY

size: .
J: TRBJ2-1
V: TRBV25-1
CDR3: ASSQSNLAGVSGEQF

size: .
J: TRBJ1-3
V: TRBV4-1
CDR3: ASSRTGSGAGNTIY

size: few
J: TRBJ1-2
V: TRBV6-5
CDR3: ASRETGNYGYT

size: .
J: TRBJ2-1
V: TRBV2
CDR3: ASLPLAGVVDEQF

size: .
J: TRBJ2-2
V: TRBV23-1
CDR3: ASSQGKKTGGIGGELF

size: .
J: TRBJ2-3
V: TRBV2
CDR3: ASSDWDRGLSDTQY

size: .
J: TRBJ1-5
V: TRBV18
CDR3: ASSRSSGGDSNQPQH

size: .
J: TRBJ2-7
V: TRBV28
CDR3: ASSTRTSGTLEQY

size: .
J: TRBJ1-1
V: TRBV7-7
CDR3: ASSQGQGRKAF

size: once
J: TRBJ2-2
V: TRBV9
CDR3: ASSAQQGSTGELF

size: .
J: TRBJ2-2
V: TRBV6-5
CDR3: ASSGTGELF

size: .
J: TRBJ1-2
V: TRBV5-1
CDR3: ASNPGDRGNYGYT

size: .
J: TRBJ2-3
V: TRBV5-1
CDR3: ASSLGTSGTSTDTQY

size: .
J: TRBJ1-3
V: TRBV14
CDR3: ASSRAGLATGNTIY

size: .
J: TRBJ1-2
V: TRBV25-1
CDR3: ASSNDRGLDGYT

size: .
J: TRBJ2-5
V: TRBV7-8
CDR3: ASSHSGRRETQY

size: .
J: TRBJ2-1
V: TRBV12-5
CDR3: ASGRVAGGVNEQF

size: .
J: TRBJ2-2
V: TRBV4-1
CDR3: ASSPLAGGTNTGELF

size: once
J: TRBJ2-1
V: TRBV5-4
CDR3: ASSLPRNNEQF

size: .
J: TRBJ2-3
V: TRBV27
CDR3: ASRLAGVGTDTQY

size: .
J: TRBJ1-5
V: TRBV10-1
CDR3: ASIPPGHLFCNQPQH

size: .
J: TRBJ2-2
V: TRBV7-9
CDR3: ASSPFGGPRGTGELF

size: few
J: TRBJ1-2
V: TRBV5-5
CDR3: ASSSPGNYGYT

size: once
J: TRBJ2-3
V: TRBV5-1
CDR3: ASSSQPGSDTQY

size: .
J: TRBJ2-1
V: TRBV18
CDR3: ASSPRASGGVRNEQF

size: .
J: TRBJ2-7
V: TRBV9
CDR3: ASSLGGGTYEQY

size: .
J: TRBJ2-7
V: TRBV19
CDR3: ASSVGQGYEQY

size: few
J: TRBJ2-7
V: TRBV6-6
CDR3: ASTLDRDLYEQY

size: once
J: TRBJ1-3
V: TRBV6-1
CDR3: ASSELWTGAGNTIY

size: .
J: TRBJ2-5
V: TRBV7-2
CDR3: ASSLGLNQETQY

size: .
J: TRBJ2-7
V: TRBV10-3
CDR3: AIGGGSYEQY

size: .
J: TRBJ2-7
V: TRBV9
CDR3: ASSVEPGASYEQY

size: once
J: TRBJ1-3
V: TRBV7-8
CDR3: ASSLLTPSSGNTIY

size: .
J: TRBJ1-3
V: TRBV11-2
CDR3: ASSLDRAFGNTIY